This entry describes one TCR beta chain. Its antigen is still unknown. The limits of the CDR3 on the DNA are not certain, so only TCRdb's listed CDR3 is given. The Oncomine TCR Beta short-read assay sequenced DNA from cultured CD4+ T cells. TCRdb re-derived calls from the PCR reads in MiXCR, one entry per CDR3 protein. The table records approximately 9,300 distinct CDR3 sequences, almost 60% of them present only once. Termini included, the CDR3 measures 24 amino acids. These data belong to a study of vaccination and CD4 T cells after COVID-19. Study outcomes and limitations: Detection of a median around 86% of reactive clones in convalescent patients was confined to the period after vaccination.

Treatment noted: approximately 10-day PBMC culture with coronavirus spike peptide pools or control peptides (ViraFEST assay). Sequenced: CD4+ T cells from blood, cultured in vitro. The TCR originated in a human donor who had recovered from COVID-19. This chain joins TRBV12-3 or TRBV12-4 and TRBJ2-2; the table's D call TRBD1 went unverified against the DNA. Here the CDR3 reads CASTNQTSMYLCASRDRLTGGLFF.